This T cell receptor beta chain was documented in a study of CD8+ T cells in alopecia areata. The study, taken as a whole, reports: Scalp data also include sequences from resident alphabeta T cells of normal skin.

cDNA prepared by RNA extraction and subsequent reverse transcription served as the template for sequencing. Measured with immunoSEQ multiplex PCR; TCRdb has only the in-frame clones, and not every one. The repertoire includes 90,000 to 130,000 clones, around 59% of them detected once, and 20% to 25% sits in the top ten. Points on this clone: Its target is unknown.

Sorting from PBMCs produced CD4+ and CD8+ T cells. The receptor's source is a human donor in good health. Sequenced: CD8+ T cells sorted from blood.

CDR3 in amino acids: CASSELLGQTHQETQYF. Written as DNA, the CDR3 is TGTGCCAGCAGTGAATTGCTCGGTCAGACGCACCAAGAGACCCAGTACTTC. The rearrangement uses TRBV25-1 and TRBJ2-5; D is undetermined. The CDR3 sequence is 17 residues long. Trimming cost V 1 base and J 0 bases, with 15 bases left between them. CDR1 MGHDK and CDR2 SYGVNS come from the germline V gene.